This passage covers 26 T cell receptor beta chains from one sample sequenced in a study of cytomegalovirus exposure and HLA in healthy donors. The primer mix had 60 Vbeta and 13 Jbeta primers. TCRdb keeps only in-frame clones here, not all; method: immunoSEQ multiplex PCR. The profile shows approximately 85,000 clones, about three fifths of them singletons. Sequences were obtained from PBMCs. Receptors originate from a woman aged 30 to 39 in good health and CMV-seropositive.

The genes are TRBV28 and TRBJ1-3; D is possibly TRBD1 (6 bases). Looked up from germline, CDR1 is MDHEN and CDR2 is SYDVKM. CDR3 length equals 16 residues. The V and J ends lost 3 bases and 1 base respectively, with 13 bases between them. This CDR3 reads CASSFRGLRSGNTIYF. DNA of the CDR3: TGTGCCAGCAGTTTCAGGGGCCTCAGGTCTGGAAACACCATATATTTT.

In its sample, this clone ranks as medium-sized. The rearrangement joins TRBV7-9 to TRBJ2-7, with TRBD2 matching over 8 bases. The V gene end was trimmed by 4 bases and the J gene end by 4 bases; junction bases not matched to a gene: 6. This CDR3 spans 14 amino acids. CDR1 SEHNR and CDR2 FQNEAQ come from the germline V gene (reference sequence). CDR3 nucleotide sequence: TGTGCCAGCAGCTCGGGGGGGAACCCTTACGAGCAGTACTTC. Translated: CASSSGGNPYEQYF.

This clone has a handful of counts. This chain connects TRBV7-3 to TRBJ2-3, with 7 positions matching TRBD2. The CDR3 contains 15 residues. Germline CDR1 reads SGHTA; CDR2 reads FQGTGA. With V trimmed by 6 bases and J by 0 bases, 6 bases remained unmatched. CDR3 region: CASSERGTSTDTQYF. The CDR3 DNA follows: TGTGCCAGCAGTGAGCGGGGAACTAGCACAGATACGCAGTATTTT.

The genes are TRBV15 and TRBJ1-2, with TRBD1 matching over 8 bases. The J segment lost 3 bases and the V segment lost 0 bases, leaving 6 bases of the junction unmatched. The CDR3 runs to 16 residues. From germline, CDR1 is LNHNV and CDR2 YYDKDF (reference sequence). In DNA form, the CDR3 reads TGTGCCACCAGCAGAGAAAGGACAGGGCCATACTATGGCTACACCTTC. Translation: CATSRERTGPYYGYTF.

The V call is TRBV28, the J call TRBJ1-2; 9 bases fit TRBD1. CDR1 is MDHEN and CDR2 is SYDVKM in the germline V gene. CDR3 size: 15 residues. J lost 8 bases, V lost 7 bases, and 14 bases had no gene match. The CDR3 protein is CASTNNLGQGGGYTF. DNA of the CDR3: TGTGCCAGCACCAACAACCTGGGACAGGGAGGAGGCTACACCTTC.

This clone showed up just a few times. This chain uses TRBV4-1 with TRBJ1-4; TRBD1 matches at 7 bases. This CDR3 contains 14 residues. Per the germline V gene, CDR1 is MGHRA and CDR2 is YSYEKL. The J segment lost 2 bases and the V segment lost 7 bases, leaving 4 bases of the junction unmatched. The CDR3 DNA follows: TGCGCCAGCACCACAGGGGCGACTAATGAAAAACTGTTTTTT. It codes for CASTTGATNEKLFF.

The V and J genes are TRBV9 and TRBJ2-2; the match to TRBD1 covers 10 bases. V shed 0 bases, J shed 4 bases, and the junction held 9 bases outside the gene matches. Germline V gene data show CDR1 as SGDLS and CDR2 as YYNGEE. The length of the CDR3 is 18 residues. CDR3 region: CASSVDALGTGATGELFF. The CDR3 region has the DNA TGTGCCAGCAGCGTAGACGCTTTAGGGACAGGGGCCACCGGGGAGCTGTTTTTT.

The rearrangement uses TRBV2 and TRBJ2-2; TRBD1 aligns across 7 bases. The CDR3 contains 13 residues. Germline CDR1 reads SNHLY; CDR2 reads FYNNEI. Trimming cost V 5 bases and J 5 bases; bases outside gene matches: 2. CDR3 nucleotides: TGTGCCAGCAGTCCAGGGGGAACCGGGGAGCTGTTTTTT. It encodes CASSPGGTGELFF.

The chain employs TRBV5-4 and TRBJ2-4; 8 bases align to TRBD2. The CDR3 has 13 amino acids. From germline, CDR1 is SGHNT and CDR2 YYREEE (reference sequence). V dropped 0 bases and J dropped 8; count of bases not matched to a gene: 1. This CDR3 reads CASSLAGGHIQYF. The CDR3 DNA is TGTGCCAGCAGCTTGGCGGGGGGGCACATTCAGTACTTC.

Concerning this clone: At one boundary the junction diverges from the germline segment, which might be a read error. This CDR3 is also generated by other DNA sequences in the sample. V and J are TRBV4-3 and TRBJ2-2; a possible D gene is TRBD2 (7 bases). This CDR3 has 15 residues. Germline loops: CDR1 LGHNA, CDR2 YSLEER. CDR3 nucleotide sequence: TGCGCCAGCAGCCGCCGGGAGCGGGACACTGGGGAGCTGTTTTTT. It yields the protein CASSRRERDTGELFF.

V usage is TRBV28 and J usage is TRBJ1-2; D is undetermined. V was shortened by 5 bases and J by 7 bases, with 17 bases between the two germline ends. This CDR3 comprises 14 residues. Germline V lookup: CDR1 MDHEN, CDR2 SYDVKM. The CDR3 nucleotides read TGTGCCAGCAGTCTAATCACCCCCCGGGGTGGCTACACCTTC. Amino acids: CASSLITPRGGYTF.

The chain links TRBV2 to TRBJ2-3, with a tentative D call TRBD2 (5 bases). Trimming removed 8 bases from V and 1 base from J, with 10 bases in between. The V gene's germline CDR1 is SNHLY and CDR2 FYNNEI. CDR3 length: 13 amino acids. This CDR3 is CASGELRTDTQYF. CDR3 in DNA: TGTGCCAGCGGGGAGTTGCGCACAGATACGCAGTATTTT.

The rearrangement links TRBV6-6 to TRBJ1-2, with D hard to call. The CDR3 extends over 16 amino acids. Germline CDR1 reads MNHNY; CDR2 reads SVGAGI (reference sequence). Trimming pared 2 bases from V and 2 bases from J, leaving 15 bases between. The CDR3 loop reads CASSYPDSPQNYGYTF. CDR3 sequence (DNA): TGTGCCAGCAGTTACCCGGACTCCCCACAAAACTATGGCTACACCTTC.

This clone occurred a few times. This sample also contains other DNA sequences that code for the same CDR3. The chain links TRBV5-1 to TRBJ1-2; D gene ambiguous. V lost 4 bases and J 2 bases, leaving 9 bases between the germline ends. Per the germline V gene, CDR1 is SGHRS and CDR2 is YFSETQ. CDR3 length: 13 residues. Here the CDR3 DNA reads TGCGCCAGCAGCCTCTCGGGGAACTATGGCTACACCTTC. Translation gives CASSLSGNYGYTF.

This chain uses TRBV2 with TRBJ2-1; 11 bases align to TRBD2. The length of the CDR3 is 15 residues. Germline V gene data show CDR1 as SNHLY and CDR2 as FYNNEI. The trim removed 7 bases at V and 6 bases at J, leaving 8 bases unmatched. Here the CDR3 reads CASTDSGGAVNEQFF. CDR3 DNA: TGTGCCAGCACTGATAGCGGGGGGGCCGTCAATGAGCAGTTCTTC.

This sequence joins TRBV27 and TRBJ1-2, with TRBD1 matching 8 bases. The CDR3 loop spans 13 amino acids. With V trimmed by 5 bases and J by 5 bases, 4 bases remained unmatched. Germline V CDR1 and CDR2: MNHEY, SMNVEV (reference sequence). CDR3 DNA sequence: TGTGCCAGCAGTCACGACAGGGGATATGGCTACACCTTC. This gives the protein CASSHDRGYGYTF.

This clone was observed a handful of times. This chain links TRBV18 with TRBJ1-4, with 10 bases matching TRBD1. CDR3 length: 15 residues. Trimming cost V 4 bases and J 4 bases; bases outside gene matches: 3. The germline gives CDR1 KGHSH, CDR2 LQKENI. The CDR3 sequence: CASSQDRGLNEKLFF. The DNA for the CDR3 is TGTGCCAGCTCACAAGACAGGGGGCTTAATGAAAAACTGTTTTTT. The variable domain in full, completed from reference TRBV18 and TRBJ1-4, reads NAGVMQNPRHLVRRRGQEARLRCSPMKGHSHVYWYRQLPEEGLKFMVYLQKENIIDESGMPKERFSAEFPKEGPSILRIQQVVRGDSAAYFCASSQDRGLNEKLFFGSGTQLSVL.

This chain's CDR3 is CASGSGGPREQYF. For the CDR3, the DNA is TGTGCCTCCGGTTCAGGAGGGCCCAGGGAGCAGTACTTC. V is TRBV30 and J is TRBJ2-7; maybe TRBD2 (6 bases). The V end lost 7 bases, the J end lost 7 bases, and 20 bases lay between the germline ends. The CDR3 runs to 13 residues. In germline, CDR1 is GTSNPN, CDR2 SVGIG (reference sequence).

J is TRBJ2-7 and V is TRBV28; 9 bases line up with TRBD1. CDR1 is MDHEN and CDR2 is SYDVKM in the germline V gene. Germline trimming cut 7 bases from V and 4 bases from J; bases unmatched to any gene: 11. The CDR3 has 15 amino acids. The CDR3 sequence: CASNERQGGVYEQYF. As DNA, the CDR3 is TGTGCCAGCAATGAACGACAGGGGGGGGTTTACGAGCAGTACTTC.

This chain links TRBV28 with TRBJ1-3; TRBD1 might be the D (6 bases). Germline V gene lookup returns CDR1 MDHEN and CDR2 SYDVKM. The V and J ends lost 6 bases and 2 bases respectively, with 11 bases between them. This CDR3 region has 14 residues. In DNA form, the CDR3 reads TGTGCCAGCAGGGAAGGGGGAGCTGGAAACACCATATATTTT. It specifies CASREGGAGNTIYF.

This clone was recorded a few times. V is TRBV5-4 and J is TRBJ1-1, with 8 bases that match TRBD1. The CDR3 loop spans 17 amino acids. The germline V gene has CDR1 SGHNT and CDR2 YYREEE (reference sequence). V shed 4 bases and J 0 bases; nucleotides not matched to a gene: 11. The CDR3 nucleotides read TGTGCCAGCAGCCCGACCCCGACAGGGGTCATGAACACTGAAGCTTTCTTT. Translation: CASSPTPTGVMNTEAFF.

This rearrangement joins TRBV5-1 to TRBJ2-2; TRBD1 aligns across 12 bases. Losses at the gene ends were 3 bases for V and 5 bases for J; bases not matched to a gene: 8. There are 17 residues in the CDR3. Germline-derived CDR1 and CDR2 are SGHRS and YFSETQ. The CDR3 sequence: CASSYGTGGMRTGELFF. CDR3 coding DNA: TGCGCCAGCAGCTACGGGACAGGGGGCATGAGGACCGGGGAGCTGTTTTTT.

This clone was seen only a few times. CDR3 DNA sequence: TGTGCCAGTAGTCTTCCAGGGATACAGTTTCCCTACGAGCAGTACTTC. Encoded protein: CASSLPGIQFPYEQYF. The rearrangement links TRBV19 to TRBJ2-7; perhaps TRBD1 as D (5 bases). Per the germline V gene, CDR1 is LNHDA and CDR2 is SQIVND (reference sequence). This CDR3 is built from 16 residues. Trimming removed 5 bases from V and 2 bases from J, with 19 bases in between.

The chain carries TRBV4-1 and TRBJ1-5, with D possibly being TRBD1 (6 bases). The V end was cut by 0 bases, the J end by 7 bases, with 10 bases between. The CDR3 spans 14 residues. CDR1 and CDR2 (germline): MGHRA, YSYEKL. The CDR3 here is CASSQDRGAQPQHF. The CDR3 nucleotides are TGCGCCAGCAGCCAAGACAGGGGCGCGCAGCCCCAGCATTTT.

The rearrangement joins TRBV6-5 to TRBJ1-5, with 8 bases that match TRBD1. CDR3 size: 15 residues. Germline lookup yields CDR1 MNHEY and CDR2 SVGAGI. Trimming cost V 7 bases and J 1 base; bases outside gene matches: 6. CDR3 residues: CASTTGQGSNQPQHF. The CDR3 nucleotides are TGTGCCAGCACCACCGGACAGGGAAGCAATCAGCCCCAGCATTTT.

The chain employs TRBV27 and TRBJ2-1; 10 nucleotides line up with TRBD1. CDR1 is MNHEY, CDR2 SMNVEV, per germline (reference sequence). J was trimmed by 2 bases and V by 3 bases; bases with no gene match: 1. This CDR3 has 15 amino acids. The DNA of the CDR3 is TGTGCCAGCAGTTTGACAGGGGGCACCTACAATGAGCAGTTCTTC. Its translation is CASSLTGGTYNEQFF.